What follows are 21 T cell receptor beta chains derived from one specimen sequenced in a study of preoperative IRX-2 immunotherapy in early breast cancer. TCRdb keeps only in-frame clones here, not all; method: immunoSEQ multiplex PCR. The sample records 43,000 or so clones, about 95% being singletons. Indicated treatment: preoperative locoregional IRX-2 cytokine immunotherapy. Source: tumor tissue, taken after IRX-2 immunotherapy. The origin of the receptors is a human donor with breast cancer.

V usage is TRBV9 and J usage is TRBJ2-5; TRBD1 agrees at 8 bases. This CDR3 spans 15 amino acids. In germline, CDR1 is SGDLS, CDR2 YYNGEE. Trimming removed 5 bases from V and 5 bases from J; junction bases left unmatched: 11. The CDR3 reads CASSIGITGGETQYF. The CDR3 region has the DNA TGTGCCAGCAGTATCGGGATTACAGGGGGGGAGACCCAGTACTTC.

The CDR3: CASSPGFADTQYF. Here the CDR3 DNA reads TGTGCCAGCAGCCCCGGGTTCGCAGATACGCAGTATTTT. This chain uses TRBV7-2 with TRBJ2-3, with D unresolved. This CDR3 spans 13 amino acids. Trimming removed 5 bases from V and 4 bases from J, with 10 bases in between. Germline V gives CDR1 SGHTA, CDR2 FQGNSA.

The chain employs TRBV4-2 and TRBJ2-6; 10 nucleotides match TRBD2. Germline V CDR1 and CDR2: LGHNA, YNFKEQ. This CDR3 has 17 residues. The V segment lost 3 bases and the J segment 0 bases; nucleotides outside the gene matches: 2. CDR3 loop: CASSQKRGGSGANVLTF. Here the CDR3 DNA reads TGTGCCAGCAGCCAGAAGCGGGGGGGCTCTGGGGCCAACGTCCTGACTTTC.

This clone was picked up one time. The chain links TRBV7-3 to TRBJ2-1; unclear D gene. This CDR3 spans 14 amino acids. V gave up 0 bases and J gave up 2 bases, with 5 bases separating them. In germline, CDR1 is SGHTA, CDR2 FQGTGA. This CDR3 is CASSLTGTYNEQFF. CDR3 nucleotide sequence: TGTGCCAGCAGCTTAACAGGGACCTACAATGAGCAGTTCTTC.

This sequence joins TRBV19 and TRBJ2-3; D is unresolved. V was pared by 7 bases and J by 6 bases, with 11 bases between. The CDR3 spans 12 residues. CDR1 and CDR2 (germline): LNHDA, SQIVND (reference sequence). The chain's CDR3 is CASIPRLDTQYF. In DNA form, the CDR3 reads TGTGCCAGTATCCCTCGACTGGATACGCAGTATTTT.

The chain is built from TRBV16 and TRBJ2-3; D unresolved. This CDR3 region has 12 residues. The V gene lost 4 bases and the J gene lost 6 bases, with 8 bases spanning the gap. The germline gives CDR1 KGHSY, CDR2 FQNENV. The CDR3 sequence: CASSPRADTQYF. CDR3 nucleotide sequence: TGTGCCAGCAGCCCCCGGGCGGATACGCAGTATTTT.

This chain connects TRBV14 to TRBJ2-7; 7 positions match TRBD2. V was pared by 2 bases and J by 4 bases, with 8 bases of the junction left unmatched. Germline CDR1 is SGHDN and CDR2 is FVKESK. This CDR3 is 15 amino acids long. CDR3 DNA: TGTGCCAGCAGCCAACTGGGGGGGAGTCCATACGAGCAGTACTTC. Its protein product is CASSQLGGSPYEQYF.

The chain employs TRBV10-3 and TRBJ2-1; TRBD2 matches at 9 bases. Germline values: CDR1 ENHRY, CDR2 SYGVKD. Trimming took 5 bases from V and 8 from J; bases not matched to a gene: 16. The CDR3 length is 17 residues. The CDR3 nucleotides are TGTGCCATCAGTAAAGGGGTTCGTGGCGGGAGGGCCCATGAGCAGTTCTTC. It specifies CAISKGVRGGRAHEQFF.

V is TRBV16 and J is TRBJ1-2; a weak D match, TRBD1 (5 bases). The CDR3 is made up of 15 amino acids. V was pared by 4 bases and J by 2 bases, with 14 bases between. Germline V gene data show CDR1 as KGHSY and CDR2 as FQNENV. The CDR3 here is CASSRYIGGNYGYTF. Written as DNA, the CDR3 is TGTGCCAGCAGCCGATACATCGGGGGGAACTATGGCTACACCTTC.

The gene calls are TRBV28 and TRBJ1-4, with D perhaps TRBD1 (5 bases). The CDR3 contains 12 residues. Trimming left V 8 bases short and J 4 bases short, with 8 bases between. Germline values: CDR1 MDHEN, CDR2 SYDVKM. The DNA for the CDR3 is TGTGCCAGCCAGGGAGGTAATGAAAAACTGTTTTTT. Residues: CASQGGNEKLFF. The whole variable domain, filled in from reference TRBV28 and TRBJ1-4, reads DVKVTQSSRYLVKRTGEKVFLECVQDMDHENMFWYRQDPGLGLRLIYFSYDVKMKEKGDIPEGYSVSREKKERFSLILESASTNQTSMYLCASQGGNEKLFFGSGTQLSVL.

The chain combines TRBV19 with TRBJ2-3, with a weak D call TRBD1 (5 bases). The V and J ends lost 0 bases and 4 bases respectively, with 8 bases between them. Germline CDR1 reads LNHDA; CDR2 reads SQIVND (reference sequence). The CDR3 has 14 residues. The CDR3 DNA reads TGTGCCAGTAGTATAGACCCAGGGTCAGATACGCAGTATTTT. It is translated as CASSIDPGSDTQYF.

The V and J genes are TRBV19 and TRBJ2-7; possible D gene TRBD1, 6 bases. V lost 2 bases and J 4 bases, leaving 9 bases between the germline ends. The CDR3 covers 13 residues. Per germline, CDR1 LNHDA and CDR2 SQIVND (reference sequence). The CDR3 DNA reads as TGTGCCAGTAGTATACGGACAGATTACGAGCAGTACTTC. Its translation: CASSIRTDYEQYF.

This clone was recorded once. The chain recombines TRBV11-2 with TRBJ2-1, with D uncertain. V was trimmed by 4 bases and J by 5 bases, leaving 12 bases between them. The CDR3 is 14 amino acids. Looked up from germline, CDR1 is SGHAT and CDR2 is FQNNGV. CDR3 bases: TGTGCCAGCAGCTCCCGGTTGGGTGACAATGAGCAGTTCTTC. Translating it yields CASSSRLGDNEQFF.

This chain connects TRBV6-1 to TRBJ1-5, with D perhaps TRBD1 (6 bases). The CDR3 runs to 15 residues. Trimming removed 2 bases at V and 3 bases at J, with 11 bases between. The germline V gene encodes CDR1 MNHNS and CDR2 SASEGT. CDR3 nucleotides: TGTGCCAGCAGTGAATGGGGGCAGCCCAATCAGCCCCAGCATTTT. It codes for CASSEWGQPNQPQHF.

The gene calls are TRBV10-3 and TRBJ2-1, with a weak D call TRBD2 (5 bases). The germline V gene encodes CDR1 ENHRY and CDR2 SYGVKD. Trimming left V 3 bases short and J 10 bases short, with 7 bases between. This CDR3 has 11 residues. CDR3 nucleotides: TGTGCCATCAGTGATAGGAGGGAGCAGTTCTTC. Its translation: CAISDRREQFF.

The V call is TRBV19, the J call TRBJ2-2; 11 bases are a match to TRBD2. Germline lookup yields CDR1 LNHDA and CDR2 SQIVND (reference sequence). CDR3 length: 17 residues. The V and J ends lost 9 bases and 8 bases, in that order; junction bases with no gene match: 17. CDR3 protein: CASKGTSGIGIIGELFF. The CDR3, as DNA: TGTGCCAGCAAGGGGACTAGCGGAATTGGAATTATAGGGGAGCTGTTTTTT.

The chain employs TRBV28 and TRBJ2-6; 9 bases are a match to TRBD1. Germline CDR1 is MDHEN and CDR2 is SYDVKM. The CDR3 is 17 amino acids. Trimming removed 6 bases from V and 3 bases from J; junction bases left unmatched: 9. The CDR3 here is CASRETGGAFGANVLTF. The DNA for the CDR3 is TGTGCCAGCAGGGAAACAGGGGGCGCCTTTGGGGCCAACGTCCTGACTTTC.

This clone is a singleton in its sample. V usage is TRBV5-1 and J usage is TRBJ2-3; 7 positions match TRBD1. CDR3 size: 16 residues. Germline CDR1 reads SGHRS; CDR2 reads YFSETQ. V was pared by 5 bases and J by 5 bases, with 14 bases of the junction left unmatched. CDR3 nucleotide sequence: TGCGCCAGCAGATCTCCGGACGAGGGGGCTGAAGATACGCAGTATTTT. As protein: CASRSPDEGAEDTQYF.

The chain carries TRBV15 and TRBJ2-1; the match to TRBD2 covers 11 bases. The CDR3 runs 19 residues. V lost 0 bases and J lost 2; bases outside the gene matches: 9. The germline CDR1 and CDR2 sequences are LNHNV and YYDKDF (reference sequence). This CDR3 is CATSRDIAGGSVTYNEQFF. The CDR3 coding sequence is TGTGCCACCAGCAGAGATATAGCGGGAGGGTCTGTAACCTACAATGAGCAGTTCTTC.

This chain joins TRBV5-1 and TRBJ1-1; perhaps TRBD1 as D (5 bases). The CDR3 covers 17 residues. V shed 2 bases and J shed 4 bases, with 21 bases lying between them. Per germline, CDR1 SGHRS and CDR2 YFSETQ. The CDR3 here is CASSLGRTSSGGTEAFF. The DNA of the CDR3 is TGCGCCAGCAGCTTAGGCAGGACCAGCTCCGGGGGCACTGAAGCTTTCTTT.

The CDR3 loop is CASRPITGFYEQYF. CDR3 in DNA: TGTGCCAGCAGGCCTATAACAGGTTTCTACGAGCAGTACTTC. The genes are TRBV28 and TRBJ2-7; a weak D match, TRBD1 (5 bases). This CDR3 contains 14 residues. V was trimmed by 6 bases and J by 3 bases, leaving 15 bases between them. The V gene's germline CDR1 is MDHEN and CDR2 SYDVKM.